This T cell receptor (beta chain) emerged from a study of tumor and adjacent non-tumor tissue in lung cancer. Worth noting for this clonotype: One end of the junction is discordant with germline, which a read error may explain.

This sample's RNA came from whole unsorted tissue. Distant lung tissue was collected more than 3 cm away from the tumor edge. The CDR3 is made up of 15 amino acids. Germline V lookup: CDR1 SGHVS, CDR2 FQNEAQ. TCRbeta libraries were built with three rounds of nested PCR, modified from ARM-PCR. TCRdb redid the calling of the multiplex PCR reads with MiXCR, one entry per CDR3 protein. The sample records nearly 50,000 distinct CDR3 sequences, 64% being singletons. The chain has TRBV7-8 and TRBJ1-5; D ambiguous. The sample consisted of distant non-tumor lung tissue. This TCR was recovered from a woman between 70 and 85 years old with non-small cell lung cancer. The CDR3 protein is CASILGASDNQPQHF. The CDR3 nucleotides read TGTGCCAGCATCTTAGGAGCATCCGATAATCAGCCCCAGCATTTT.